This T cell receptor beta chain was identified during a study of identical twins. This clonotype was found a few times. Its antigen is not identified. Study-wide points: Partial confounding of zero-insertion analyses by invariant MAIT and iNKT cells was possible.

TCRdb ran MiXCR on the 5' RACE reads and lists one entry per CDR3 protein. The data contain approximately 210,000 distinct CDR3 sequences, less than 20% of them singletons. Germline loops: CDR1 DFQATT, CDR2 SNEGSKA (reference sequence). The CDR3 contains 16 residues. After removal of 1 base from V and 1 base from J, the junction contained 7 bases not matched to a gene. These data were also reused for a study on T cells expressing NK-cell markers. That source adds: In several experiments, sorting was confined to alpha-beta TCR T cells through use of an anti-gamma-delta TCR antibody. In a group of several donors, dominant NKG2C+ clonotypes represented 1.0-7.0% of CD8+ T cells.

Specimen: CD8+ T cells sorted from blood. The chain combines TRBV20-1 with TRBJ2-5; 9 positions match TRBD1. This TCR was sampled from a woman younger than 35 in good health. The CDR3 region is CSARGTGVGPQETQYF. As DNA, the CDR3 is TGCAGTGCTAGAGGGACAGGGGTTGGCCCCCAAGAGACCCAGTACTTC.